This entry lists 24 T cell receptor beta chains sequenced from one sample in a study of cytomegalovirus exposure and HLA in healthy donors. The PCR had 60 Vbeta and 13 Jbeta primers. Assay used: immunoSEQ multiplex PCR; TCRdb lists only in-frame clones, some missing. The table has 90,000 to 95,000 clones, about 77% seen once; the top ten hold 4% to 5.5%. Sequenced input: PBMCs. Receptors were obtained from a male donor in good health and CMV-seropositive.

This chain links TRBV6-1 with TRBJ1-1, with 7 bases identical to TRBD1. This CDR3 is built from 19 residues. V shed 1 base, J shed 3 bases, and the junction held 17 bases outside the gene matches. Germline assignment: CDR1 MNHNS and CDR2 SASEGT. The CDR3 region is CASSEGVSRRGRKDTEAFF. Here the CDR3 DNA reads TGTGCCAGCAGTGAAGGTGTTTCAAGAAGGGGGCGCAAAGACACTGAAGCTTTCTTT.

Only one count was recorded for this clone. The genes are TRBV18 and TRBJ2-7, with 8 bases that match TRBD1. This CDR3 has 14 amino acids. The germline CDR1 and CDR2 sequences are KGHSH and LQKENI. V lost 8 bases to trimming and J lost 4 bases; unmatched junction nucleotides: 10. CDR3 bases: TGTGCCAGCCTACCCGACAGGGGCCAGTACGAGCAGTACTTC. The encoded protein is CASLPDRGQYEQYF. The full variable domain, its missing parts supplied by reference TRBV18 and TRBJ2-7, is NAGVMQNPRHLVRRRGQEARLRCSPMKGHSHVYWYRQLPEEGLKFMVYLQKENIIDESGMPKERFSAEFPKEGPSILRIQQVVRGDSAAYFCASLPDRGQYEQYFGPGTRLTVT.

This chain uses TRBV7-6 with TRBJ2-5; a possible D gene is TRBD1 (7 bases). The CDR3 is 16 residues long. V lost 1 base and J 4 bases, leaving 16 bases between the germline ends. CDR1 is SGHVS and CDR2 is FNYEAQ in the germline V gene. CDR3 in DNA: TGTGCCAGCAGCTTAGAGGGGGCTAGCGTACGAGAGACCCAGTACTTC. Its translation: CASSLEGASVRETQYF.

CDR3 bases: TGTGCCTGGCTACCCTCCGGACAGGGTTATGGCTACACCTTC. Amino acids: CAWLPSGQGYGYTF. The chain carries TRBV30 and TRBJ1-2; 8 bases are shared with TRBD1. This CDR3 has 14 amino acids. V lost 5 bases and J lost 5; bases outside the gene matches: 10. CDR1 and CDR2 from the germline V gene are GTSNPN and SVGIG (reference sequence).

This clone was picked up one time. The J gene is TRBJ2-3, the V gene TRBV9; a weak D match, TRBD2 (5 bases). This CDR3 spans 13 amino acids. Germline loops: CDR1 SGDLS, CDR2 YYNGEE. The germline V and J ends were trimmed by 6 bases and 4 bases, with 12 bases remaining between them. The CDR3 sequence is CASTQAGSDTQYF. In nucleotides, the CDR3 is TGTGCCAGCACCCAGGCGGGCTCAGATACGCAGTATTTT.

This sequence joins TRBV9 and TRBJ2-7, with a tentative D call TRBD1 (6 bases). This CDR3 is 16 amino acids long. Trimming removed 2 bases at V and 2 bases at J, with 17 bases between. The germline V gene has CDR1 SGDLS and CDR2 YYNGEE. The CDR3 DNA is TGTGCCAGCAGCGTCGGTCCGGGGAAGGGGGCCTACGAGCAGTACTTC. Translating gives CASSVGPGKGAYEQYF.

The chain carries TRBV19 and TRBJ2-1; 7 nucleotides align to TRBD2. Trimming cost V 4 bases and J 6 bases; bases outside gene matches: 6. The CDR3 consists of 14 residues. Germline-derived CDR1 and CDR2 are LNHDA and SQIVND (reference sequence). In DNA, the CDR3 is TGTGCCAGTAGTACCCGGACTAGTGGCAATGAGCAGTTCTTC. This gives the protein CASSTRTSGNEQFF.

V usage is TRBV23-1 and J usage is TRBJ2-7, with 7 bases aligning to TRBD2. TRBV23-1 is sorted into the ORF group, with uncertain function. The CDR3 loop spans 15 amino acids. Germline trimming cut 8 bases from V and 3 bases from J; bases unmatched to any gene: 13. The DNA of the CDR3 is TGCGCCAGCGGGATGTGTAGCGGGCCTTACTACGAGCAGTACTTC. Translating it yields CASGMCSGPYYEQYF.

V is TRBV19 and J is TRBJ2-5; TRBD1 matches 9 bases. The junction had 6 bases not matched to a gene; V was cut back by 3 bases and J by 4 bases. Per the germline V gene, CDR1 is LNHDA and CDR2 is SQIVND (reference sequence). There are 15 residues in the CDR3. For the CDR3, the DNA is TGTGCCAGTAGTATTATGACAGGGGGGGGAGAGACCCAGTACTTC. The encoded protein is CASSIMTGGGETQYF. The full variable domain, in which reference TRBV19 and TRBJ2-5 provide the parts outside the CDR3, is DGGITQSPKYLFRKEGQNVTLSCEQNLNHDAMYWYRQDPGQGLRLIYYSQIVNDFQKGDIAEGYSVSREKKESFPLTVTSAQKNPTAFYLCASSIMTGGGETQYFGPGTRLLVL.

V gene TRBV29-1 combines with J gene TRBJ1-1; 9 bases are a match to TRBD1. The CDR3 spans 11 residues. The germline V gene encodes CDR1 SQVTM and CDR2 ANQGSEA. J gave up 11 bases and V 4 bases, and 5 bases lay outside the gene matches. CDR3 bases: TGCAGCGTTGGTTTTGGGACAGGGGCTTTCTTT. Its translation: CSVGFGTGAFF.

The chain combines TRBV6-5 with TRBJ2-7; D possibly corresponds to TRBD1 (6 bases). CDR1 is MNHEY and CDR2 is SVGAGI in the germline V gene. The CDR3 consists of 15 residues. V shed 3 bases and J shed 3 bases, with 15 bases lying between them. CDR3 loop: CASSYSRDIFYEQYF. DNA of the CDR3: TGTGCCAGCAGTTATTCCCGGGACATTTTCTACGAGCAGTACTTC.

The chain uses TRBV27 and TRBJ1-6; 7 bases align to TRBD1. After removal of 5 bases from V and 10 bases from J, the junction contained 11 bases not matched to a gene. CDR3 length equals 15 residues. Germline V CDR1 and CDR2: MNHEY, SMNVEV (reference sequence). Here the CDR3 DNA reads TGTGCCAGCAGTCCCGGACAGGTCCTAGGGTCACCCCTCCACTTT. It is translated as CASSPGQVLGSPLHF.

The CDR3 loop is CASSSQSPRGQNSNQPQHF. For the CDR3, the DNA is TGTGCCAGCAGTTCCCAAAGCCCTCGGGGACAGAATAGCAATCAGCCCCAGCATTTT. The chain combines TRBV28 with TRBJ1-5; 7 bases line up with TRBD1. CDR1 is MDHEN and CDR2 is SYDVKM in the germline V gene. CDR3 length: 19 residues. The V and J ends lost 4 bases and 0 bases, in that order; junction bases with no gene match: 15.

In this sample, this clone is medium-sized. The J gene is TRBJ2-7, the V gene TRBV28, with D perhaps TRBD1 (6 bases). This CDR3 has 15 amino acids. The V end lost 5 bases, the J end lost 7 bases, and 21 bases lay between the germline ends. Germline V lookup: CDR1 MDHEN, CDR2 SYDVKM. The CDR3 sequence: CASSTRQVLSREQYF. The CDR3 nucleotides read TGTGCCAGCAGTACCCGACAGGTCTTATCGCGAGAGCAGTACTTC.

The chain is built from TRBV9 and TRBJ1-2; the D gene is possibly TRBD1 (5 bases). This CDR3 has 14 amino acids. Germline CDR1 SGDLS, CDR2 YYNGEE. The V end lost 2 bases, the J end lost 4 bases, and 12 bases lay between the germline ends. The CDR3 DNA reads as TGTGCCAGCAGCGTGATTGGGGCCCCCTATGGCTACACCTTC. This encodes CASSVIGAPYGYTF.

The chain carries TRBV27 and TRBJ2-7; D remains unclear. Germline CDR1 is MNHEY and CDR2 is SMNVEV (reference sequence). This CDR3 contains 16 residues. Trimming stripped 0 bases from V and 5 bases from J, with 17 bases between. The CDR3 bases are TGTGCCAGCAGTTTATCTCCTAGTATCGTCCACCACGAGCAGTACTTC. Its protein product is CASSLSPSIVHHEQYF.

The chain recombines TRBV18 with TRBJ2-7; 10 bases agree with TRBD1. The J segment lost 0 bases and the V segment lost 3 bases, leaving 8 bases of the junction unmatched. This CDR3 has 17 amino acids. In germline, CDR1 is KGHSH, CDR2 LQKENI. The CDR3, as DNA: TGTGCCAGCTCACCCGGACGGGACAGGGGAGGCTCCTACGAGCAGTACTTC. Translated, it gives CASSPGRDRGGSYEQYF.

The chain recombines TRBV5-1 with TRBJ1-5; 8 nucleotides match TRBD1. From germline, CDR1 is SGHRS and CDR2 YFSETQ. The CDR3 consists of 15 residues. The V and J ends lost 0 bases and 2 bases, in that order; junction bases with no gene match: 1. The CDR3 is CASSLDRGGNQPQHF. In DNA, the CDR3 is TGCGCCAGCAGCTTGGACAGGGGGGGCAATCAGCCCCAGCATTTT.

This sequence joins TRBV5-1 and TRBJ2-5; no clear D. V lost 9 bases to trimming and J lost 3 bases, with 15 bases between them. CDR3 length: 13 residues. Per germline, CDR1 SGHRS and CDR2 YFSETQ. The CDR3 DNA follows: TGCGCCACCCCGTCGCTACTGGAAGAGACCCAGTACTTC. Translating gives CATPSLLEETQYF.

J is TRBJ2-1 and V is TRBV19, with a possible D match to TRBD1 (5 bases). Germline V gives CDR1 LNHDA, CDR2 SQIVND (reference sequence). Between the trimmed V and J ends, which lost 1 base and 7 bases, there was a span of 8 bases. The CDR3 spans 13 residues. The CDR3 bases are TGTGCCAGTAGTATAGGGACACTGAATGAGCAGTTCTTC. The encoded protein is CASSIGTLNEQFF.

The gene calls are TRBV29-1 and TRBJ2-3; the match to TRBD2 covers 8 bases. CDR3 length: 16 residues. Germline V gene sequence: CDR1 SQVTM, CDR2 ANQGSEA. V lost 6 bases to trimming and J lost 4 bases; unmatched junction nucleotides: 15. The DNA for the CDR3 is TGCAGCGTATCTACTAGGGGGACTAGGAGGGCAGATACGCAGTATTTT. This sequence encodes CSVSTRGTRRADTQYF.

This rearrangement joins TRBV18 to TRBJ2-5, with D tentatively TRBD2 (5 bases). CDR3 length: 15 amino acids. Trimming shortened V by 4 bases and J by 2 bases, and 14 bases separated the two germline ends. The V gene's germline CDR1 is KGHSH and CDR2 LQKENI. This CDR3 reads CASSLTILGQETQYF. The CDR3 nucleotides read TGTGCCAGCTCACTAACCATACTAGGGCAAGAGACCCAGTACTTC. The full variable domain, completed using reference TRBV18 and TRBJ2-5, is NAGVMQNPRHLVRRRGQEARLRCSPMKGHSHVYWYRQLPEEGLKFMVYLQKENIIDESGMPKERFSAEFPKEGPSILRIQQVVRGDSAAYFCASSLTILGQETQYFGPGTRLLVL.

The chain has TRBV12-2 and TRBJ1-1; the tabulated D call, TRBD1, remains unverified against the DNA. TRBV12-2 is a documented pseudogene. There are 15 residues in the CDR3. CDR3 protein: CASRPPGTGGTEAFF. CDR3 in DNA: TGTGCAAGTCGCCCACCAGGGACAGGGGGAACTGAAGCTTTCTTT.

This chain joins TRBV11-2 and TRBJ2-1; 10 positions match TRBD2. Unmatched junction bases numbered 10, after V lost 5 bases and J lost 6 bases. This CDR3 has 16 residues. Looked up from germline, CDR1 is SGHAT and CDR2 is FQNNGV. Here the CDR3 reads CASSTGLAGARNEQFF. The CDR3 DNA reads as TGTGCCAGCAGCACAGGCCTAGCGGGAGCTCGCAATGAGCAGTTCTTC.